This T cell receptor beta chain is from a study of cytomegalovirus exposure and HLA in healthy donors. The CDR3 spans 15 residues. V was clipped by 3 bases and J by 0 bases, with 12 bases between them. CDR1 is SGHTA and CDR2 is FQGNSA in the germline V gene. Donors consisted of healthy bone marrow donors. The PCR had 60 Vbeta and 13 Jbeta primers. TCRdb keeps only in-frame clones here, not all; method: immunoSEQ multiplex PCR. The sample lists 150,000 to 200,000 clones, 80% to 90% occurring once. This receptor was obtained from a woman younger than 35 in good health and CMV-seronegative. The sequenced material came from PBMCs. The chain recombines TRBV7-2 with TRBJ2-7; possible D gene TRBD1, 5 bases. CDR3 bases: TGTGCCAGCAGCTTCCGTCCAGGGCACTCCTACGAGCAGTACTTC. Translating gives CASSFRPGHSYEQYF.